This section outlines one T cell receptor (beta chain) sequence together with its context. This entry belongs to a study of blood T cell repertoires in COVID-19. Study summary: Collection of acute and convalescent COVID-19 samples took place in the United States, Italy and Spain. Nucleic acid was either cDNA or gDNA, and it came from T cells, B-cell-depleted T cells, or PBMCs.

Original methodology: Amplification with reference gene primers provided the estimates of nucleated cell counts. Here immunoSEQ multiplex PCR was the method, and the copy in TCRdb shows in-frame clones only, minus some. Clone size and the V and J calls come from that table; the DNA yielded D and trimming. The repertoire holds fewer than 400,000 clones, with around 85% as singletons. The germline V gene encodes CDR1 SQVTM and CDR2 ANQGSEA. This CDR3 comprises 14 residues. Trimming shortened V by 7 bases and J by 0 bases, and 13 bases separated the two germline ends. This TCR derives from a woman under 30 with acute or convalescent COVID-19. The rearrangement links TRBV29-1 to TRBJ2-1; D perhaps matches TRBD1 (5 bases). Material: peripheral blood. The CDR3 region has the DNA TGCAGCGACACGAGACAGCACTCCTACAATGAGCAGTTCTTC. Protein: CSDTRQHSYNEQFF.